These 15 T cell receptor beta chains were all obtained from the same sample, sequenced in a study of blood T cell repertoires in COVID-19. Assay used: immunoSEQ multiplex PCR; TCRdb lists only in-frame clones, some missing. The table shows roughly 50,000 clones, with 82% occurring only once. Sequenced material: peripheral blood. The receptors were gathered from a man aged 35 to 55 with acute or convalescent COVID-19.

This clone was detected a few times. Different DNA sequences within this sample yield the same CDR3. V and J are TRBV9 and TRBJ1-1; a weak D match, TRBD1 (5 bases). This CDR3 has 15 residues. The V end was cut by 0 bases, the J end by 1 base, with 10 bases between. Germline CDR1 and CDR2: SGDLS and YYNGEE. The CDR3 reads CASSVEGQGNTEAFF. CDR3 coding DNA: TGTGCCAGCAGCGTAGAGGGGCAGGGGAACACTGAAGCTTTCTTT.

This clone appeared a few times. The chain is built from TRBV7-8 and TRBJ2-7; 7 nucleotides match TRBD1. V gave up 5 bases and J gave up 6 bases; unmatched junction bases: 19. The CDR3 consists of 17 residues. CDR1 SGHVS and CDR2 FQNEAQ come from the germline V gene. The chain's CDR3 is CASSAPRRFQGVVEQYF. For the CDR3, the DNA is TGTGCCAGCAGCGCACCCCGCCGTTTTCAGGGGGTGGTCGAGCAGTACTTC.

The chain joins TRBV18 to TRBJ2-5; tentatively, D is TRBD2 (6 bases). The CDR3 loop spans 15 amino acids. The V gene's germline CDR1 is KGHSH and CDR2 LQKENI. V was clipped by 5 bases and J by 4 bases, with 17 bases between them. The CDR3 sequence: CASSTETARGETQYF. CDR3 DNA: TGTGCCAGCTCAACCGAGACAGCGCGGGGAGAGACCCAGTACTTC.

The chain has TRBV24-1 and TRBJ2-3; D is ambiguous. V gave up 1 base and J gave up 2 bases, with 12 bases separating them. The CDR3 runs 16 residues. The germline gives CDR1 KGHDR, CDR2 SFDVKD. CDR3 DNA: TGTGCCACCAGTGATTTTAGGCAGGCGTCCACAGATACGCAGTATTTT. Encoded protein: CATSDFRQASTDTQYF.

The chain uses TRBV5-1 and TRBJ1-2; possibly TRBD1 for D (6 bases). Germline CDR1 reads SGHRS; CDR2 reads YFSETQ. This CDR3 contains 13 residues. Trimming shortened V by 0 bases and J by 6 bases, and 9 bases separated the two germline ends. The CDR3 reads CASSLVDSHGYTF. CDR3 sequence (DNA): TGCGCCAGCAGCTTGGTGGACAGTCATGGCTACACCTTC. The full variable domain, rest sourced from reference TRBV5-1 and TRBJ1-2, is KAGVTQTPRYLIKTRGQQVTLSCSPISGHRSVSWYQQTPGQGLQFLFEYFSETQRNKGNFPGRFSGRQFSNSRSEMNVSTLELGDSALYLCASSLVDSHGYTFGSGTRLTVV.

V usage is TRBV5-4 and J usage is TRBJ2-7; TRBD1 might be the D (6 bases). The V gene lost 4 bases and the J gene lost 0 bases, with 14 bases spanning the gap. Germline CDR1 and CDR2: SGHNT and YYREEE (reference sequence). This CDR3 contains 15 residues. In DNA form, the CDR3 reads TGTGCCAGCAGCCGCCGGGACACCGGCTCCTACGAGCAGTACTTC. It codes for CASSRRDTGSYEQYF.

The chain employs TRBV7-9 and TRBJ1-2, with 11 nucleotides matching TRBD1. With 5 bases clipped from V and 2 bases from J, the junction kept 10 bases outside the gene matches. Germline CDR1 SEHNR, CDR2 FQNEAQ (reference sequence). The CDR3 totals 17 residues. In DNA, the CDR3 is TGTGCCAGCAGCGTAGGACAGGGGGCGCTTCGAAACTATGGCTACACCTTC. Translated: CASSVGQGALRNYGYTF.

The rearrangement joins TRBV7-6 to TRBJ1-1; no clear D gene. CDR1 is SGHVS and CDR2 is FNYEAQ in the germline V gene. This CDR3 region has 14 residues. V lost 7 bases to trimming and J lost 11 bases, with 23 bases between them. CDR3: CASKDALGSGRAFF. The DNA of the CDR3 is TGTGCCAGCAAAGATGCACTAGGATCCGGTAGGGCTTTCTTT.

The CDR3 sequence is CASSPYREGGMKTQYF. CDR3 in DNA: TGTGCCAGCTCACCCTACCGGGAGGGGGGCATGAAGACCCAGTACTTC. The chain recombines TRBV18 with TRBJ2-5; 8 bases are a match to TRBD2. This CDR3 contains 16 residues. V lost 3 bases, J lost 6 bases, and 12 bases stayed unmatched. Germline V CDR1 and CDR2: KGHSH, LQKENI.

The rearrangement uses TRBV5-4 and TRBJ2-5; the D gene is possibly TRBD2 (5 bases). The CDR3 has 14 residues. Germline CDR1 SGHNT, CDR2 YYREEE (reference sequence). Trimming took off 1 base at V and 0 bases at J, with 7 bases between the two ends. The CDR3 region is CASSLTGDQETQYF. The CDR3 DNA is TGTGCCAGCAGCTTGACCGGGGACCAAGAGACCCAGTACTTC.

J is TRBJ1-3 and V is TRBV20-1; a weak D match, TRBD1 (5 bases). The CDR3 sequence is 11 residues long. CDR1 is DFQATT and CDR2 is SNEGSKA in the germline V gene (reference sequence). The CDR3 DNA is TGCAGCTGTCGGGGGGGAAACACCATATATTTT. This translates into CSCRGGNTIYF.

V and J are TRBV14 and TRBJ2-7, with 7 bases that match TRBD1. CDR1 and CDR2 from the germline V gene are SGHDN and FVKESK. This CDR3 comprises 13 residues. J was trimmed by 4 bases and V by 5 bases; bases with no gene match: 5. The CDR3 DNA reads TGTGCCAGCAGCGCGGACAGGCGGTACGAGCAGTACTTC. This sequence encodes CASSADRRYEQYF. Full variable domain (missing parts from reference TRBV14 and TRBJ2-7): EAGVTQFPSHSVIEKGQTVTLRCDPISGHDNLYWYRRVMGKEIKFLLHFVKESKQDESGMPNNRFLAERTGGTYSTLKVQPAELEDSGVYFCASSADRRYEQYFGPGTRLTVT.

The chain recombines TRBV15 with TRBJ1-1, with no clear D. Per germline, CDR1 LNHNV and CDR2 YYDKDF (reference sequence). This CDR3 is built from 17 residues. Trimming shortened V by 2 bases and J by 3 bases, and 19 bases separated the two germline ends. CDR3 protein: CATSRTNPRESDTEAFF. The CDR3 DNA follows: TGTGCCACCAGCAGAACCAATCCCCGGGAGTCGGACACTGAAGCTTTCTTT.

This clone was observed a few times. The chain employs TRBV6-5 and TRBJ1-2; 8 positions agree with TRBD1. CDR1 and CDR2 (germline): MNHEY, SVGAGI. Unmatched junction bases numbered 7, after V lost 6 bases and J lost 4 bases. This CDR3 comprises 14 residues. The CDR3: CASSRDRGGYGYTF. The CDR3 DNA reads as TGTGCCAGCAGCCGTGACAGGGGTGGCTATGGCTACACCTTC.

V gene TRBV18 combines with J gene TRBJ1-1; 8 nucleotides align to TRBD1. Trimming took 5 bases from V and 0 from J; bases not matched to a gene: 8. The CDR3 length is 16 residues. Germline CDR1 and CDR2: KGHSH and LQKENI. As DNA, the CDR3 is TGTGCCAGCTCATCCCGACCAGGGGGCGTGAACACTGAAGCTTTCTTT. Translated, it gives CASSSRPGGVNTEAFF.